In its sample, the clone carrying this T cell receptor (beta chain) was seen many times. One entry per CDR3 protein results from TCRdb running MiXCR on the 5' RACE reads. The sample includes around 17,000 distinct CDR3 sequences, approximately 7.6% of them seen just once. The sample comes from a study of CD8 T cells in ankylosing spondylitis. Germline V gene sequence: CDR1 SNHLY, CDR2 FYNNEI. The CDR3 covers 15 residues. V dropped 1 base and J dropped 6; count of bases not matched to a gene: 3. The chain carries TRBV2 and TRBJ2-6; TRBD1 matches 7 bases. The sequence was obtained from a male donor with ankylosing spondylitis or in good health (not recorded which). Sequenced: blood. The CDR3 DNA reads as TGTGCCAGCAGTGAAGAACAGGGGTTGGCCAACGTCCTGACTTTC. Translated: CASSEEQGLANVLTF.